This T cell receptor (beta chain) was identified in a study of graft-versus-host responses after intestinal transplantation. Background on the study: Among the recipients, all got anti-thymocyte globulin induction and then tacrolimus and steroids for around 3 years.

Of note for this clone: The antigen is unknown.

Clones were sequenced by immunoSEQ multiplex PCR, and TCRdb holds only the in-frame ones, with some missing. The sample shows 30,000 to 35,000 clones, about four fifths of them seen only once. The ends were cut back, 2 bases at V and 8 bases at J, with 10 bases in the middle. The germline V gene encodes CDR1 ENHRY and CDR2 SYGVKD. The CDR3 covers 13 residues. Regarding the study as a whole: Early post-transplant HvG declines tracked with peak circulating GvH clone levels. There were GvH clones found in recipient marrow, and some of them appeared first in ileum or blood.

This chain uses TRBV10-3 with TRBJ2-1; weak D call: TRBD2 (5 bases). This TCR was sampled from a human donor who received an intestinal transplant. The input for sequencing was unstimulated CD8+ T cells sorted from spleen or lymph node cells, taken before intestinal transplant. DNA of the CDR3: TGTGCCATCAGTGAGCCCGGGGTCTATGAGCAGTTCTTC. This codes for CAISEPGVYEQFF.